This T cell receptor beta chain was profiled in a study of cytomegalovirus exposure and HLA in healthy donors. Overall study results and limits: Associated with cytomegalovirus, according to the listing, were about 160 TCR beta chains.

Vbeta (60) and Jbeta (13) primers were used in the PCR. Measured with immunoSEQ multiplex PCR; TCRdb has only the in-frame clones, and not every one. The data show about 150,000 clones, with 76% seen just once and approximately 3% held by the top ten. As concerns this clone: The antigen remains unidentified.

This CDR3 is 16 amino acids long. The germline CDR1 and CDR2 sequences are MDHEN and SYDVKM. Between the trimmed V and J ends, which lost 6 bases and 5 bases, there was a span of 20 bases. This chain connects TRBV28 to TRBJ1-5, with D unresolved. Input material: PBMCs. The sequence came from a male donor in good health and CMV-seronegative. CDR3 bases: TGTGCCAGCAGACCAAACCCGGGATCTTATTATCAGCCCCAGCATTTT. Protein sequence: CASRPNPGSYYQPQHF.